This TCR beta chain was identified during a study of monozygotic twins with inflammatory bowel disease. Broader study findings: No repertoire similarity difference was seen between concordant and discordant twins; power was possibly limited. For IBD patients, clonotypes shared with others were fewer than for healthy twins, especially with disease activity.

Remarks on this clonotype: The antigen is not known.

Looked up from germline, CDR1 is LNHDA and CDR2 is SQIVND (reference sequence). This CDR3 has 14 residues. TCRdb reprocessed the 5' RACE reads, keeping one entry per CDR3 protein, no DNA. Its clone listing holds fewer than 550,000 distinct CDR3 sequences. The sequence came from a human donor with ulcerative colitis or Crohn's disease, or a healthy co-twin of an affected twin (not recorded which). The specimen was blood. The V call is TRBV19, the J call TRBJ1-5; the D call from TCRdb, TRBD1, cannot be confirmed without DNA. The CDR3 protein is CASGGQAGNQPQHF.